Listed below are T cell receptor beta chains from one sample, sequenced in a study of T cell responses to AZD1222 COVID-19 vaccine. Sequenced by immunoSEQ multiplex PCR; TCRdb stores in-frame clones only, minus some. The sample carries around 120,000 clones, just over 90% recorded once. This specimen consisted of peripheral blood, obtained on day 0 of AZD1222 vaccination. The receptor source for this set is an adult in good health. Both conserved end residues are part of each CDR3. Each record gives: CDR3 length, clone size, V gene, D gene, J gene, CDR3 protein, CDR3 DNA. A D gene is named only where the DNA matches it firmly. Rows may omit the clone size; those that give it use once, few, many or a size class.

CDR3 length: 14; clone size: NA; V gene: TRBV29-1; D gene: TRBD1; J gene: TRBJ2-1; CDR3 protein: CSAQGARSYNEQFF; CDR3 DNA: TGCAGCGCACAGGGGGCAAGATCCTACAATGAGCAGTTCTTC
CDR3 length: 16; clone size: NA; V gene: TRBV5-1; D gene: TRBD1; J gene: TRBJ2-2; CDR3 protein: CASSLEEQGPTGELFF; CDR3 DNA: TGCGCCAGCAGCTTGGAGGAACAGGGGCCCACCGGGGAGCTGTTTTTT
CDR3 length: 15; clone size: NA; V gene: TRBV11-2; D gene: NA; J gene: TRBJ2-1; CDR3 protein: CASSSVSGHYNEQFF; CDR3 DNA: TGTGCCAGCAGCTCCGTGAGCGGGCACTACAATGAGCAGTTCTTC
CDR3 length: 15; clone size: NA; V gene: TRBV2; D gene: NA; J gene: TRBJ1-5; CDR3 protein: CASSASRGPDQPQHF; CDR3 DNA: TGTGCCAGCAGTGCGTCGCGGGGACCCGATCAGCCCCAGCATTTT
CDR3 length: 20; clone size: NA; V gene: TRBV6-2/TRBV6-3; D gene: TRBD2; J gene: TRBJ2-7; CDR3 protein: CASSYRFRGDPGGETYEQYF; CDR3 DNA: TGTGCCAGCAGTTACAGGTTCCGGGGGGACCCCGGGGGAGAAACGTACGAGCAGTACTTC
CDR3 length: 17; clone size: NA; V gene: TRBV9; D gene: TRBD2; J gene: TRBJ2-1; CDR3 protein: CASSPPSGRGSYNEQFF; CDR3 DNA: TGTGCCAGCAGCCCCCCCAGCGGGAGAGGATCCTACAATGAGCAGTTCTTC
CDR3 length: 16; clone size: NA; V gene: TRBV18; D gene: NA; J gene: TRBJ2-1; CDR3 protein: CASSLGQLGLYTEQFF; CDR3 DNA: TGTGCCAGCTCACTCGGCCAACTGGGGCTTTACACTGAGCAGTTCTTC
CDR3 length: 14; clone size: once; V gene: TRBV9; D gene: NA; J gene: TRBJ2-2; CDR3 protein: CASSVASGFGELFF; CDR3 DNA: TGTGCCAGCAGCGTAGCGAGTGGTTTCGGGGAGCTGTTTTTT
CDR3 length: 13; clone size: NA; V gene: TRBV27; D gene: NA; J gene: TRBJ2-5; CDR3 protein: CASSWTVQETQYF; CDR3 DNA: TGTGCCAGCAGCTGGACAGTCCAAGAGACCCAGTACTTC
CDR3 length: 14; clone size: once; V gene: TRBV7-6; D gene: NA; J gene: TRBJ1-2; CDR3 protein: CASSVLGPAYGYTF; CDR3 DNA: TGTGCCAGCAGCGTTCTGGGCCCGGCCTATGGCTACACCTTC
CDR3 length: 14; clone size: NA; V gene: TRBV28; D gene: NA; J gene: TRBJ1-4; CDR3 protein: CASSSGADNEKLFF; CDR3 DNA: TGTGCCAGCAGTTCAGGGGCAGATAATGAAAAACTGTTTTTT
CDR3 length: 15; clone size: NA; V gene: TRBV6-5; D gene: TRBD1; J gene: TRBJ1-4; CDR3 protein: CASRPQGAANEKLFF; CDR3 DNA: TGTGCCAGCAGGCCACAGGGGGCTGCTAATGAAAAACTGTTTTTT
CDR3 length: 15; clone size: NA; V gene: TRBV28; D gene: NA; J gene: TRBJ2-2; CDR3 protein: CASSSRGVFTGELFF; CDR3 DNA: TGTGCCAGCAGTTCACGCGGGGTTTTCACCGGGGAGCTGTTTTTT
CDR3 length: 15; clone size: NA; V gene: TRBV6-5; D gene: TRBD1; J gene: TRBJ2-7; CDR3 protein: CASSSHDRGLYEQYF; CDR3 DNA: TGTGCCAGCAGTTCGCATGACAGGGGGCTCTACGAGCAGTACTTC
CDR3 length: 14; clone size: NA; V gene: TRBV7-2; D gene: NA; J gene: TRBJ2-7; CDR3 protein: CASSLYQGVYEQYF; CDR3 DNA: TGTGCCAGCAGCTTATATCAGGGAGTCTACGAGCAGTACTTC
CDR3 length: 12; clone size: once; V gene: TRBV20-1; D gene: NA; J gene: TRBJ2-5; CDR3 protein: CSASREQETQYF; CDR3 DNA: TGCAGTGCGAGTAGGGAGCAAGAGACCCAGTACTTC
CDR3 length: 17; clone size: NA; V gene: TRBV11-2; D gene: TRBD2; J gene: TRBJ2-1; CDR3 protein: CASSLVFGTSSYNEQFF; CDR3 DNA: TGTGCCAGCAGCTTAGTTTTCGGGACTAGCTCCTACAATGAGCAGTTCTTC
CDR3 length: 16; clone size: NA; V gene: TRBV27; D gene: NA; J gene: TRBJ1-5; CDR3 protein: CASSPMIDRKGQPQHF; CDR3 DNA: TGTGCCAGCAGCCCTATGATCGACCGAAAGGGTCAGCCCCAGCATTTT
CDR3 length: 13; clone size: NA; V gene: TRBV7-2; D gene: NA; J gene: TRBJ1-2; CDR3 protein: CASSSRTGYGYTF; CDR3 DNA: TGTGCCAGCAGCTCCAGGACGGGCTATGGCTACACCTTC
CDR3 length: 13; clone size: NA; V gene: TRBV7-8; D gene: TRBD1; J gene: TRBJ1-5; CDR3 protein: CASSRDRNQPQHF; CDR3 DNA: TGTGCCAGCAGCCGGGACAGAAATCAGCCCCAGCATTTT
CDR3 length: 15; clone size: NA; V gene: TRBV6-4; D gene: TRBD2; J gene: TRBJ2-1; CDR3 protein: CASSGTSGSYNEQFF; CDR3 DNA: TGTGCCAGCAGTGGGACTAGCGGCTCCTACAATGAGCAGTTCTTC
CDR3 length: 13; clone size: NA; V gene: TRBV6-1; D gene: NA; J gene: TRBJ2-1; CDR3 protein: CASSDPLYNEQFF; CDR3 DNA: TGTGCCAGCAGTGACCCTTTATACAATGAGCAGTTCTTC
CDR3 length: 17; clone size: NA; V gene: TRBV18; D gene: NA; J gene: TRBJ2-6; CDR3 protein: CASSRAGGSTGANVLTF; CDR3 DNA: TGTGCCAGCTCACGGGCAGGTGGATCCACTGGGGCCAACGTCCTGACTTTC
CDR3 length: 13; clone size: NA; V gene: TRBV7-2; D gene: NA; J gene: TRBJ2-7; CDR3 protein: CASSFEEGGKQYF; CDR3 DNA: TGTGCCAGCAGCTTCGAGGAGGGCGGGAAGCAGTACTTC
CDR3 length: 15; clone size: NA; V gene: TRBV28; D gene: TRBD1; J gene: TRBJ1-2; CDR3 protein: CASSLGMQGGWGYTF; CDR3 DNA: TGTGCCAGCAGTTTAGGAATGCAAGGGGGCTGGGGCTACACCTTC
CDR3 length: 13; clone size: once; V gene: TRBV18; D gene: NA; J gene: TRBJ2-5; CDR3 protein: CASSPTEQETQYF; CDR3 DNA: TGTGCCAGCTCACCGACGGAACAAGAGACCCAGTACTTC
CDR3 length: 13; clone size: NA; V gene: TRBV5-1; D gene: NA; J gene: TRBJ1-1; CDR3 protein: CASSLPGADEAFF; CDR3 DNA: TGCGCCAGCAGCTTGCCGGGGGCCGATGAAGCTTTCTTT
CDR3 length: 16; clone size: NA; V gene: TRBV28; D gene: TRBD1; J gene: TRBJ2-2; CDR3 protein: CASSEAGTGGSGELFF; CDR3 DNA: TGTGCCAGCAGTGAAGCCGGGACAGGGGGCTCCGGGGAGCTGTTTTTT
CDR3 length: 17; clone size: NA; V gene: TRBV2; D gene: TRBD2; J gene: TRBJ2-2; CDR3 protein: CASSLGLAGVGTGELFF; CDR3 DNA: TGTGCCAGCAGTCTTGGACTAGCGGGAGTTGGCACCGGGGAGCTGTTTTTT
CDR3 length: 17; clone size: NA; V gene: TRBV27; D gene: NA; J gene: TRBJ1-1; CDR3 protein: CATQGLGTVGTVTEAFF; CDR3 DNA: TGTGCCACCCAAGGACTAGGGACCGTTGGAACAGTTACTGAAGCTTTCTTT
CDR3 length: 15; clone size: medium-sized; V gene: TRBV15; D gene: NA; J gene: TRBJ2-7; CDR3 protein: CATSRGEGQTYEQYF; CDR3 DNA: TGTGCCACCAGCAGAGGTGAAGGGCAGACCTACGAGCAGTACTTC
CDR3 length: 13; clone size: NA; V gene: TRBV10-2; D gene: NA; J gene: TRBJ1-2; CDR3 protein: CASHNPVGDGYTF; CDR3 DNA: TGCGCCAGCCATAACCCCGTGGGGGATGGCTACACCTTC
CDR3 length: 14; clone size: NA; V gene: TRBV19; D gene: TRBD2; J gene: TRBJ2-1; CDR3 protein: CASSSAGGGDEQFF; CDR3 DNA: TGTGCCAGTAGTAGCGCGGGAGGCGGCGATGAGCAGTTCTTC
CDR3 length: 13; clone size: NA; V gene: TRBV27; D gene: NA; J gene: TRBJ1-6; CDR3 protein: CASSADIQRALHF; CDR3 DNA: TGTGCCAGCAGTGCGGACATTCAGCGGGCCCTCCACTTT
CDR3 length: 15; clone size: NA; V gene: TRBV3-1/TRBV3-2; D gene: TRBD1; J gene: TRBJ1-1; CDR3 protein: CASSQRTGGPTEAFF; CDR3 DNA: TGTGCCAGCAGCCAGAGGACAGGGGGGCCCACTGAAGCTTTCTTT
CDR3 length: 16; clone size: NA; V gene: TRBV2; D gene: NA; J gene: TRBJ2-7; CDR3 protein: CASSRDLSLSSYEQYF; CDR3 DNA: TGTGCCAGCAGTCGAGACCTATCGTTGAGCTCCTACGAGCAGTACTTC
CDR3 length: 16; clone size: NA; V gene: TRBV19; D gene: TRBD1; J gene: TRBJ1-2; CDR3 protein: CASRPRRGLDVGGYTF; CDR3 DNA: TGTGCCTCCCGACCGCGAAGGGGGCTGGATGTGGGGGGCTACACCTTC
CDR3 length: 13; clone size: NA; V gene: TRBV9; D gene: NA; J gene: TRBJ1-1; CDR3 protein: CASSGASNTEAFF; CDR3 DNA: TGTGCCAGCAGCGGTGCATCGAACACTGAAGCTTTCTTT
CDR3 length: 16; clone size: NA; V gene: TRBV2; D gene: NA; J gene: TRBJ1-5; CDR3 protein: CASSGVRGRFNQPQHF; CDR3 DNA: TGTGCCAGCAGTGGAGTGAGGGGTCGGTTTAATCAGCCCCAGCATTTT
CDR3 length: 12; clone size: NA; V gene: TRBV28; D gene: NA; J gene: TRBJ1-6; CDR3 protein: CASMGEGSPLHF; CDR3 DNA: TGTGCCAGCATGGGGGAAGGTTCACCCCTCCACTTT
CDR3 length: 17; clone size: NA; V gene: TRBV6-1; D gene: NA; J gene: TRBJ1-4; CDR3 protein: CASSEAQWGATNEKLFF; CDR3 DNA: TGTGCCAGCAGTGAAGCGCAATGGGGAGCAACTAATGAAAAACTGTTTTTT